The T cell receptor (beta chain) under discussion was sequenced for a study of T cell repertoires in cytomegalovirus infection. Study-wide background: Evidence of both CMV infection and a matching HLA type came from public TCR beta signatures. Study-level results: In two of eight donors, the top clonotype was HLA-C-restricted CMV-specific. Cumulative public TCR beta family frequency identified CMV carriers with the relevant HLA.

Using its own MiXCR run on the reads, TCRdb lists one record per CDR3 protein. The data contain roughly 230,000 distinct CDR3 sequences, approximately 15% of them singletons. A note on this clonotype: What it binds is unknown.

Trimming took off 8 bases at V and 3 bases at J, with 7 bases between the two ends. Looked up from germline, CDR1 is LNHDA and CDR2 is SQIVND (reference sequence). The CDR3 is 12 residues long. This TCR came from a human donor in good health (CMV status not recorded). Some clones in this sample may be carry-over from other donors' samples. Sequencing input: CD8+ T cells from PBMCs. This sequence joins TRBV19 and TRBJ2-2; D ambiguous. The CDR3 region is CASGEYTGELFF. The CDR3 nucleotides read TGTGCCAGTGGGGAATACACCGGGGAGCTGTTTTTT.